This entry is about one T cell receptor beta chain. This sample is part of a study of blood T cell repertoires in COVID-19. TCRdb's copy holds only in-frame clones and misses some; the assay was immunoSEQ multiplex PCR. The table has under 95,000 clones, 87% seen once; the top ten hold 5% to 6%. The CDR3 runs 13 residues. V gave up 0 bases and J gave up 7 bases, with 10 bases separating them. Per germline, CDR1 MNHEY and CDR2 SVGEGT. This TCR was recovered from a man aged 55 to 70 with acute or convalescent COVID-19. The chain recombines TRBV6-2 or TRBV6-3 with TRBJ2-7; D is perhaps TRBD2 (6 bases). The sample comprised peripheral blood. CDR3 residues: CASSYSIGGEQYF. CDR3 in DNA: TGTGCCAGCAGTTACTCGATTGGGGGGGAGCAGTACTTC.